This passage covers 12 T cell receptor beta chains from one sample sequenced in a study of metastatic and nonmetastatic thyroid tumors. TCRdb re-called the PCR reads via MiXCR. The data contain more than 30,000 clones, approximately 19% of them singletons. Thyroid surgery had not been preceded by any treatment in any patient. The source material was blood. The receptors derive from a female donor with papillary thyroid cancer or a benign thyroid nodule (not recorded which). Some clones in this sample may be carry-over from other donors' samples.

In its sample, this clone was seen many times. The CDR3 DNA sequence: TGTGCCAGCAGACGACAGGGGGCGAGAGCACGTTGGAATCAGCCCCAGCATTTT. It translates to CASRRQGARARWNQPQHF. The rearrangement joins TRBV27 to TRBJ1-5; 10 bases fit TRBD1. The CDR3 length is 18 residues. Trimming removed 6 bases from V and 4 bases from J; junction bases left unmatched: 15. Germline assignment: CDR1 MNHEY and CDR2 SMNVEV (reference sequence).

Only a few counts were recorded for this clone. The V and J genes are TRBV6-5 and TRBJ2-7; D ambiguous. Germline-derived CDR1 and CDR2 are MNHEY and SVGAGI. The V end lost 2 bases, the J end lost 2 bases, and 10 bases lay between the germline ends. This CDR3 contains 14 residues. CDR3 protein: CASSYGPRTYEQYF. For the CDR3, the DNA is TGTGCCAGCAGTTACGGGCCCCGGACCTACGAGCAGTACTTC.

This clone was seen a handful of times. A read error is possible here, since a much larger clone lies one base away. The rearrangement joins TRBV19 to TRBJ1-3; D unresolved. V shed 6 bases and J shed 5 bases, with 11 bases lying between them. CDR1 and CDR2 from the germline V gene are LNHDA and SQIVND (reference sequence). This CDR3 contains 13 residues. The CDR3 sequence: CASRNSGRNTIYF. CDR3 sequence (DNA): TGTGCCAGTAGAAACAGTGGTAGAAACACCATATATTTT.

This clone came up many times. The chain employs TRBV19 and TRBJ1-2; 7 bases align to TRBD1. Germline V gives CDR1 LNHDA, CDR2 SQIVND (reference sequence). V was pared by 7 bases and J by 2 bases, with 13 bases of the junction left unmatched. This CDR3 contains 16 residues. CDR3: CASTLRLGTANYGYTF. The CDR3 nucleotides read TGTGCCAGTACCCTGAGGTTAGGGACAGCAAACTATGGCTACACCTTC. Based on the CDR3 plus reference TRBV19 and TRBJ1-2, the full variable domain is DGGITQSPKYLFRKEGQNVTLSCEQNLNHDAMYWYRQDPGQGLRLIYYSQIVNDFQKGDIAEGYSVSREKKESFPLTVTSAQKNPTAFYLCASTLRLGTANYGYTFGSGTRLTVV.

This clone was seen at least ten times. The V call is TRBV9, the J call TRBJ2-2, with D uncertain. V lost 3 bases and J 2 bases, leaving 2 bases between the germline ends. The CDR3 sequence is 12 residues long. Per the germline V gene, CDR1 is SGDLS and CDR2 is YYNGEE. Here the CDR3 reads CASSDNTGELFF. The CDR3 DNA reads TGTGCCAGCAGCGATAACACCGGGGAGCTGTTTTTT.

This clone came up many times. The gene calls are TRBV10-3 and TRBJ1-2; 9 positions agree with TRBD1. Looked up from germline, CDR1 is ENHRY and CDR2 is SYGVKD. There are 13 residues in the CDR3. V shed 7 bases and J 7 bases; nucleotides not matched to a gene: 7. The CDR3 protein is CAITVGQGGGYTF. The CDR3 region has the DNA TGTGCCATCACGGTGGGACAGGGCGGTGGCTACACCTTC.

This clone was detected ten times or more. The J gene is TRBJ2-1, the V gene TRBV7-9; 10 nucleotides line up with TRBD1. V dropped 7 bases and J dropped 4; count of bases not matched to a gene: 7. The germline gives CDR1 SEHNR, CDR2 FQNEAQ (reference sequence). This CDR3 comprises 15 residues. The CDR3 DNA is TGTGCCAGCACCCCGGGGGACAGGGGTTACAATGAGCAGTTCTTC. Protein sequence: CASTPGDRGYNEQFF.

The rearrangement joins TRBV20-1 to TRBJ1-2; no reliable D call. The ends were cut back, 3 bases at V and 2 bases at J, with 4 bases in the middle. Germline CDR1 DFQATT, CDR2 SNEGSKA (reference sequence). This CDR3 is 11 amino acids long. The CDR3 loop reads CSASYNYGYTF. CDR3 coding DNA: TGCAGTGCTAGCTACAACTATGGCTACACCTTC.

This rearrangement joins TRBV2 to TRBJ2-7, with D possibly TRBD1 on 5 matching bases. V lost 5 bases, J lost 5 bases, and 10 bases lay in between. From germline, CDR1 is SNHLY and CDR2 FYNNEI. CDR3 length: 12 residues. CDR3 DNA: TGTGCCAGCAGTTGCGGACACGACGAGCAGTACTTC. Its protein product is CASSCGHDEQYF.

CDR3 bases: TGTGCCAGCAGTGAAGGGCGGGGTATGGGTTCACCCCTCCACTTT. Translated: CASSEGRGMGSPLHF. The chain carries TRBV6-1 and TRBJ1-6; D is undetermined. Trimming removed 1 base from V and 9 bases from J, with 13 bases in between. The germline CDR1 and CDR2 sequences are MNHNS and SASEGT. The CDR3 has 15 amino acids.

This clone was seen many times. The chain employs TRBV5-1 and TRBJ2-7; 11 bases fit TRBD1. Germline V gene sequence: CDR1 SGHRS, CDR2 YFSETQ. This CDR3 is 15 amino acids long. Trimming at V came to 0 bases and at J to 4 bases, leaving 3 bases not matched to a gene. The CDR3 nucleotides read TGCGCCAGCAGCTTGGTGGACAGGGGGCTGTACGAGCAGTACTTC. This codes for CASSLVDRGLYEQYF.

This clone has a handful of counts. It may be a read error: a sequence one base away is much more abundant. The rearrangement links TRBV6-9 to TRBJ2-7, with D hard to call. From germline, CDR1 is MNHGY and CDR2 SVAAGI. The CDR3 totals 11 residues. The CDR3 sequence: CASSQSYGQYF. Written as DNA, the CDR3 is TGTGCCAGCAGCCAGAGCTACGGGCAGTACTTC.